This is a list of T cell receptor beta chains from one sample in a study of Graves' ophthalmopathy and Graves' hyperthyroidism. TCRdb used MiXCR to reprocess the multiplex PCR reads, holding one entry per CDR3 protein. In the table there are around 1,200,000 distinct CDR3 sequences, about 38% of which are singletons. Sequencing input: peripheral blood or thyroid tissue (not recorded which). The receptors come from an adult man with Graves' hyperthyroidism. The CDR3 runs from the conserved cysteine through the conserved F or W.

TRBV12-3/TRBV12-4	TRBJ1-5	CASSWAVLQPQHF
TRBV18	TRBJ2-7	CASSPPGQGAREQYF
TRBV10-3	TRBJ2-7	CAISELRGGGSYEQYF
TRBV6-5	TRBJ2-7	CASSYSGPSSYEQYF
TRBV5-1	TRBJ2-2	CASSLMTGSNTGELFF
TRBV7-8	TRBJ2-7	CASTEGLTYGEQYF
TRBV12-3/TRBV12-4	TRBJ2-5	CASSLWEETQYF
TRBV19	TRBJ2-6	CASSFMTF
TRBV30	TRBJ1-5	CAWSKTLNQPQHF
TRBV12-3/TRBV12-4	TRBJ2-5	CASSLGGPVGTQYF
TRBV5-4	NA	CASSLWRGASNEQFF
TRBV28	TRBJ2-7	CASSLRIASYEQYF
TRBV12-5	TRBJ1-5	CASNQGFNQPQHF
TRBV15	TRBJ2-2	CATSFLTVANTGELFF